These 29 T cell receptor beta chains were all obtained from the same sample, sequenced in a study of T and B cells in COVID-19 patients. TRB was amplified from about 260-540 ng of blood genomic DNA. TRB rearrangements were amplified by multiplex PCR with BIOMED2 TRB-A/B primers. In TCRdb, the multiplex PCR reads were re-called with MiXCR into one record per CDR3 protein. This table holds about 10,000 distinct CDR3 sequences, 25% to 30% found once. Sequenced: blood. All receptors come from a human donor who had recovered from COVID-19.

Judged by abundance, this clonotype is medium-sized. The rearrangement uses TRBV30 and TRBJ1-6; 7 positions agree with TRBD1. The germline gives CDR1 GTSNPN, CDR2 SVGIG (reference sequence). Losses at the gene ends were 2 bases for V and 6 bases for J; bases not matched to a gene: 4. The CDR3 consists of 14 residues. CDR3: CAWSPDRVNSPLHF. The CDR3 DNA reads as TGTGCCTGGAGTCCCGACAGGGTTAATTCACCCCTCCACTTT.

This rearrangement joins TRBV5-4 to TRBJ2-7, with 8 bases lining up with TRBD2. Unmatched junction bases numbered 15, after V lost 0 bases and J lost 7 bases. This CDR3 comprises 17 residues. The germline V gene encodes CDR1 SGHNT and CDR2 YYREEE (reference sequence). Here the CDR3 DNA reads TGTGCCAGCAGCTTGGCCGGGACTAGTCTGGGGAGGGGTGAGCAGTACTTC. This codes for CASSLAGTSLGRGEQYF.

This clonotype has more than one count but fewer than ten. The V and J genes are TRBV5-6 and TRBJ1-1; TRBD1 matches at 9 bases. Germline assignment: CDR1 SGHDT and CDR2 YYEEEE. V dropped 1 base and J dropped 8; count of bases not matched to a gene: 3. This CDR3 is built from 13 residues. In nucleotides, the CDR3 is TGTGCCAGCAGCTTGTGGGACAGGGAGGAAGCTTTCTTT. Translated: CASSLWDREEAFF.

The chain has TRBV20-1 and TRBJ2-5; 11 bases match TRBD2. The CDR3 loop spans 14 amino acids. CDR1 and CDR2 from the germline V gene are DFQATT and SNEGSKA (reference sequence). Trimming at V came to 3 bases and at J to 5 bases, leaving 5 bases not matched to a gene. Here the CDR3 reads CSARATSGSETQYF. The CDR3 nucleotides are TGCAGTGCTAGGGCTACTAGCGGGAGCGAGACCCAGTACTTC.

This clonotype was seen a few times. The rearrangement links TRBV6-2 or TRBV6-3 to TRBJ1-1; 10 bases are shared with TRBD1. Germline V gives CDR1 MNHEY, CDR2 SVGEGT. The CDR3 totals 15 residues. V lost 6 bases, J lost 3 bases, and 7 bases stayed unmatched. CDR3 region: CASRGQGGRYTEAFF. CDR3 nucleotides: TGTGCCAGCAGAGGACAGGGGGGACGGTACACTGAAGCTTTCTTT.

In this sample, this clonotype is medium-sized. This chain uses TRBV6-5 with TRBJ2-7, with 10 bases matching TRBD2. V lost 6 bases and J lost 6; bases outside the gene matches: 8. The CDR3 sequence is 14 residues long. The germline V gene has CDR1 MNHEY and CDR2 SVGAGI. CDR3 region: CASSPLAGVSEQYF. The DNA for the CDR3 is TGTGCCAGCAGCCCCCTAGCGGGAGTATCCGAGCAGTACTTC.

The gene calls are TRBV10-3 and TRBJ1-5; 8 positions agree with TRBD1. Germline V gene lookup returns CDR1 ENHRY and CDR2 SYGVKD. The V segment lost 4 bases and the J segment 3 bases; nucleotides outside the gene matches: 2. This CDR3 contains 14 residues. The chain's CDR3 is CAISADRDNQPQHF. DNA for the CDR3: TGTGCCATCAGTGCGGACAGGGACAATCAGCCCCAGCATTTT.

This clonotype was counted between two and nine times. The CDR3 DNA is TGTGCCAGCAGCTTAGACACTGAAGCTTTCTTT. Translating gives CASSLDTEAFF. This chain connects TRBV5-6 to TRBJ1-1, with no clear D. CDR1 is SGHDT, CDR2 YYEEEE, per germline. The CDR3 contains 11 residues. V lost 2 bases and J lost 3, with 2 bases in between.

CDR3 sequence: CASILTGGAGYGYTF. The CDR3 DNA sequence: TGTGCCAGCATACTTACAGGGGGCGCCGGCTATGGCTACACCTTC. The rearrangement links TRBV5-5 to TRBJ1-2, with TRBD1 matching 9 bases. CDR1 is SGHKS, CDR2 YYEKEE, per germline (reference sequence). There are 15 residues in the CDR3. V was pared by 6 bases and J by 4 bases, with 10 bases of the junction left unmatched.

This clonotype was picked up a small number of times. The chain links TRBV5-4 to TRBJ1-1, with a weak D call TRBD1 (5 bases). V was cut by 3 bases and J by 7 bases, with 16 bases left in between. This CDR3 is 14 amino acids long. The V gene's germline CDR1 is SGHNT and CDR2 YYREEE (reference sequence). The CDR3: CASSSSGILGEAFF. CDR3 DNA: TGTGCCAGCAGCTCATCAGGGATTTTGGGTGAAGCTTTCTTT.

The sample holds a few counts of this clonotype. The chain recombines TRBV6-5 with TRBJ2-3, with 10 positions matching TRBD2. V gave up 0 bases and J gave up 5 bases; unmatched junction bases: 8. The CDR3 is made up of 17 amino acids. Germline V lookup: CDR1 MNHEY, CDR2 SVGAGI. The CDR3: CASSYSMALAGEDTQYF. Written as DNA, the CDR3 is TGTGCCAGCAGTTACTCGATGGCCCTAGCGGGAGAAGATACGCAGTATTTT.

Turning to this clonotype: At one end the junction does not follow the germline gene, possibly because of a read error. V and J are TRBV6-5 and TRBJ1-1, with a tentative D call TRBD1 (5 bases). CDR3 size: 15 residues. Germline V gene data show CDR1 as MNHEY and CDR2 as SVGAGI. The CDR3 region has the DNA TGTGCCAGCAGGCAACGGGGCCCGAGGAACACTAAAGCTTTCTTT. It codes for CASRQRGPRNTKAFF.

This clonotype is classed as medium-sized. V usage is TRBV28 and J usage is TRBJ2-3; no clear D. The CDR3 spans 11 residues. Trimming stripped 2 bases from V and 6 bases from J, with 3 bases between. CDR1 is MDHEN and CDR2 is SYDVKM in the germline V gene. The CDR3 region has the DNA TGTGCCAGCAGTTTACCCGATACGCAGTATTTT. It translates to CASSLPDTQYF.

This clonotype was seen only a few times. The chain carries TRBV7-2 and TRBJ1-2; D not certain. The CDR3 contains 13 residues. V lost 3 bases, J lost 4 bases, and 9 bases lay in between. Germline CDR1 is SGHTA and CDR2 is FQGNSA. The CDR3 loop reads CASSFIKSYGYTF. CDR3 bases: TGTGCCAGCAGCTTCATTAAGTCCTATGGCTACACCTTC.

Details on this clonotype: Being one base from a much bigger clone, this may be a read error. The J gene is TRBJ1-4, the V gene TRBV18, with TRBD1 matching over 11 bases. The CDR3 has 15 amino acids. Looked up from germline, CDR1 is KGHSH and CDR2 is LQKENI. This chain's CDR3 is CTSSWAGTGGEKLFF. The CDR3 DNA sequence: TGTACCAGCTCATGGGCCGGGACAGGGGGTGAAAAACTGTTTTTT. Based on the CDR3 plus reference TRBV18 and TRBJ1-4, the full variable domain is NAGVMQNPRHLVRRRGQEARLRCSPMKGHSHVYWYRQLPEEGLKFMVYLQKENIIDESGMPKERFSAEFPKEGPSILRIQQVVRGDSAAYFCTSSWAGTGGEKLFFGSGTQLSVL.

The chain employs TRBV28 and TRBJ2-1; no clear D gene. The V gene's germline CDR1 is MDHEN and CDR2 SYDVKM. Trimming took 3 bases from V and 5 from J, leaving 8 bases between them. This CDR3 contains 13 residues. CDR3 in DNA: TGTGCCAGCAGTTTGTCGGTAAACAATGAGCAGTTCTTC. This encodes CASSLSVNNEQFF.

This clonotype was observed a few times. V usage is TRBV5-6 and J usage is TRBJ1-2; D may be TRBD1 (6 bases). Trimming stripped 4 bases from V and 4 bases from J, with 14 bases between. Germline CDR1 and CDR2: SGHDT and YYEEEE. The CDR3 has 14 residues. The CDR3 spells CASSPVTGLYGYTF. DNA of the CDR3: TGTGCCAGCAGCCCCGTGACAGGCCTCTATGGCTACACCTTC.

This clonotype was counted between two and nine times. The chain couples TRBV10-3 to TRBJ2-5; D unclear. Per the germline V gene, CDR1 is ENHRY and CDR2 is SYGVKD. V was pared by 3 bases and J by 7 bases, with 15 bases between. The CDR3 contains 14 residues. The CDR3 sequence: CAISEDQQRTTQYF. The CDR3 DNA is TGTGCCATCAGTGAAGATCAGCAGAGGACGACCCAGTACTTC.

In its sample, this clonotype was seen many times. V and J are TRBV12-3 or TRBV12-4 and TRBJ1-5; D call uncertain. The CDR3 consists of 13 residues. The germline V and J ends were trimmed by 7 bases and 0 bases, with 7 bases remaining between them. Written as DNA, the CDR3 is TGTGCCAGCAAAGGAGTTAGCAATCAGCCCCAGCATTTT. Its translation: CASKGVSNQPQHF.

In its sample, this clonotype ranks as medium-sized. The CDR3 loop reads CASSWDPGTTGKGETQYF. DNA for the CDR3: TGTGCCAGCAGTTGGGATCCCGGGACGACAGGGAAGGGAGAGACCCAGTACTTC. This chain connects TRBV6-5 to TRBJ2-5, with 7 nucleotides matching TRBD1. Unmatched junction bases numbered 18, after V lost 4 bases and J lost 4 bases. CDR3 size: 18 residues. The germline gives CDR1 MNHEY, CDR2 SVGAGI.

This clonotype is classed as medium-sized. The chain is built from TRBV30 and TRBJ2-1; maybe TRBD2 (6 bases). Trimming took 3 bases from V and 13 from J, leaving 16 bases between them. CDR1 GTSNPN and CDR2 SVGIG come from the germline V gene (reference sequence). The CDR3 totals 12 residues. The CDR3 DNA is TGTGCCTGGAGGGCCTCCGGGACTGAACAGTTCTTC. This gives the protein CAWRASGTEQFF.

The chain carries TRBV7-2 and TRBJ2-1; D perhaps matches TRBD2 (6 bases). The CDR3 contains 16 residues. Germline CDR1 SGHTA, CDR2 FQGNSA. V lost 4 bases and J 7 bases, leaving 20 bases between the germline ends. CDR3 amino acids: CASSSVGGPYDNEQFF. DNA for the CDR3: TGTGCCAGCAGCTCCGTTGGAGGGCCTTACGATAATGAGCAGTTCTTC.

The gene calls are TRBV6-2 or TRBV6-3 and TRBJ1-6, with D possibly being TRBD1 (5 bases). V lost 5 bases and J lost 13, with 12 bases in between. The germline gives CDR1 MNHEY, CDR2 SVGEGT. CDR3 length equals 12 residues. The CDR3 DNA follows: TGTGCCAGCAGTACCGAAGGGGACCCCCTCCACTTT. This codes for CASSTEGDPLHF.

This clonotype is medium-sized in the sample. The chain is built from TRBV29-1 and TRBJ2-7; TRBD2 matches at 14 bases. Germline CDR1 is SQVTM and CDR2 is ANQGSEA. The CDR3 is 17 residues long. The V gene end was trimmed by 5 bases and the J gene end by 5 bases; junction bases not matched to a gene: 14. The CDR3 here is CSVLGGLAGVFTDEQYF. The CDR3 DNA reads as TGCAGCGTTTTAGGGGGACTAGCGGGAGTATTTACCGACGAGCAGTACTTC.

Note on this clonotype: This CDR3 is missing its conserved last phenylalanine or tryptophan, likely due to a read error. The chain couples TRBV12-3 or TRBV12-4 to TRBJ1-1; 8 nucleotides align to TRBD1. The CDR3 contains 13 residues. J lost 4 bases, V lost 6 bases, and 4 bases had no gene match. As DNA, the CDR3 is TGTGCCAGCAGCTATACAGGGGGCACTGAAGCTTTCTCT. Its translation: CASSYTGGTEAFS.

This chain uses TRBV11-2 with TRBJ2-4, with 8 bases matching TRBD2. Germline V gene lookup returns CDR1 SGHAT and CDR2 FQNNGV. This CDR3 contains 19 residues. V shed 2 bases and J 0 bases; nucleotides not matched to a gene: 12. CDR3 loop: CASSLRRVAGSLAKNIQYF. The CDR3 nucleotides are TGTGCCAGCAGCTTAAGGAGAGTAGCGGGGTCCTTAGCCAAAAACATTCAGTACTTC.

This clonotype is medium-sized. This chain connects TRBV27 to TRBJ2-3, with 15 bases matching TRBD2. The CDR3 runs 18 residues. Per the germline V gene, CDR1 is MNHEY and CDR2 is SMNVEV (reference sequence). V was pared by 5 bases and J by 1 base, with 7 bases of the junction left unmatched. Here the CDR3 DNA reads TGTGCCAGCAGTCCCCGGACTAGCGGGAGGGAAGGCACAGATACGCAGTATTTT. Translating it yields CASSPRTSGREGTDTQYF.

This clonotype was observed a few times. The chain links TRBV6-6 to TRBJ1-4; perhaps TRBD1 as D (5 bases). The CDR3 has 15 residues. Germline-derived CDR1 and CDR2 are MNHNY and SVGAGI (reference sequence). V was clipped by 7 bases and J by 4 bases, with 16 bases between them. CDR3 coding DNA: TGTGCCAGCACCGACTTGAGACAGCGTAATGAAAAACTGTTTTTT. It codes for CASTDLRQRNEKLFF.

This chain uses TRBV5-4 with TRBJ2-5, with a tentative D call TRBD1 (5 bases). The ends were cut back, 0 bases at V and 5 bases at J, with 11 bases in the middle. Germline assignment: CDR1 SGHNT and CDR2 YYREEE (reference sequence). The CDR3 has 14 amino acids. The CDR3 protein is CASSLGLDTETQYF. DNA for the CDR3: TGTGCCAGCAGCTTGGGCCTGGACACGGAGACCCAGTACTTC.